This TCR beta chain was found in a study of T cell responses to AZD1222 COVID-19 vaccine. Study findings and constraints: Unmutated variant regions are reportedly targeted by nearly half of spike-specific TCRs.

Comments on this clone: The antigen is undetermined.

The CDR3 is 14 residues long. Trimming pared 8 bases from V and 8 bases from J, leaving 19 bases between. Germline V gene sequence: CDR1 SGHDT, CDR2 YYEEEE. Generated by immunoSEQ multiplex PCR, the TCRdb table keeps only in-frame clones and is missing some. This sample has more than 120,000 clones, with about 93% found just once. The rearrangement joins TRBV5-6 to TRBJ1-4, with a possible D match to TRBD1 (5 bases). The receptor's source is an adult in good health. This specimen was peripheral blood, taken on day 0 of AZD1222 vaccination. CDR3 nucleotide sequence: TGTGCCAGTTCGATTAGGGGAAATCGGGAAAAACTGTTTTTT. Its translation is CASSIRGNREKLFF.